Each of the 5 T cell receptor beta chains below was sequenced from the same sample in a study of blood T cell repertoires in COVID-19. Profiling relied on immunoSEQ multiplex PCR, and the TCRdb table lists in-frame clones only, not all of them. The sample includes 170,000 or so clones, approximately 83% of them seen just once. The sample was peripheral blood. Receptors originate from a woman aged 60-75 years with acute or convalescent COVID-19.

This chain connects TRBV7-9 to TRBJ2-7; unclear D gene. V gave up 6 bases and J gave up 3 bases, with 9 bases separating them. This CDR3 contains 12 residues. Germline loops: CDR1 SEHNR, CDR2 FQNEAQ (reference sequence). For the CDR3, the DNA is TGTGCCAGCAGTTTGACTCTCTACGAGCAGTACTTC. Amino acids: CASSLTLYEQYF. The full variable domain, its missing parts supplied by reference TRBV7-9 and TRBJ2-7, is DTGVSQNPRHKITKRGQNVTFRCDPISEHNRLYWYRQTLGQGPEFLTYFQNEAQLEKSRLLSDRFSAERPKGSFSTLEIQRTEQGDSAMYLCASSLTLYEQYFGPGTRLTVT.

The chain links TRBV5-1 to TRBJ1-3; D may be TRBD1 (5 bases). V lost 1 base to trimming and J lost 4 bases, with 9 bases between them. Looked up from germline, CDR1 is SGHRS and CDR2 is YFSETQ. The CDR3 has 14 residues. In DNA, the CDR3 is TGCGCCAGCAGCTTGTTAGGGGAAGGAAACACCATATATTTT. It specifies CASSLLGEGNTIYF.

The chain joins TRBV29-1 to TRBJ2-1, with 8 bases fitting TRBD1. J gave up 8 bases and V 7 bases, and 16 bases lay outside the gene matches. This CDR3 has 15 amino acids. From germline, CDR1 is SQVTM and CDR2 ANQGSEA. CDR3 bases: TGCAGCGCCTTGGTGGCGCAGGGGGCTATCGATGAGCAGTTCTTC. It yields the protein CSALVAQGAIDEQFF.

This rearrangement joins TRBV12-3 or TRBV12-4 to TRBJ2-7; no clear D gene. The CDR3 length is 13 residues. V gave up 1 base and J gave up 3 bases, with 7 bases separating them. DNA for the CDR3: TGTGCCAGCAGTTTAGACGGTCTCTACGAGCAGTACTTC. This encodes CASSLDGLYEQYF.

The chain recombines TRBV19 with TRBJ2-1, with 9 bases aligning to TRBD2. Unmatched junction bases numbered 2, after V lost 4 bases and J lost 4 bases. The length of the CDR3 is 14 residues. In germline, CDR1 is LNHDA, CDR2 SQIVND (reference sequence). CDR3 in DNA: TGTGCCAGTAGTAGACTAGCGGATTACAATGAGCAGTTCTTC. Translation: CASSRLADYNEQFF.